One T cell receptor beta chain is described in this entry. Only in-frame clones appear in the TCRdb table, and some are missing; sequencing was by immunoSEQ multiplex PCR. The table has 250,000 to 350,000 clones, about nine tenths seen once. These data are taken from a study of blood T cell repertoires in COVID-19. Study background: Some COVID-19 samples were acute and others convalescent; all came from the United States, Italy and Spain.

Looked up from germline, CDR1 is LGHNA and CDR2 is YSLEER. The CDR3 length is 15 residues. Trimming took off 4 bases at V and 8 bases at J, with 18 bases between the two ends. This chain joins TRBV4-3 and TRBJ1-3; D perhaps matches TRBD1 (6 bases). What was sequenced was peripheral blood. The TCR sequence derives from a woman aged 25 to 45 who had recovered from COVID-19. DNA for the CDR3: TGCGCCAGCAGCCCTCAACTCGGGGGGGCTGACACCATATATTTT. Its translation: CASSPQLGGADTIYF.